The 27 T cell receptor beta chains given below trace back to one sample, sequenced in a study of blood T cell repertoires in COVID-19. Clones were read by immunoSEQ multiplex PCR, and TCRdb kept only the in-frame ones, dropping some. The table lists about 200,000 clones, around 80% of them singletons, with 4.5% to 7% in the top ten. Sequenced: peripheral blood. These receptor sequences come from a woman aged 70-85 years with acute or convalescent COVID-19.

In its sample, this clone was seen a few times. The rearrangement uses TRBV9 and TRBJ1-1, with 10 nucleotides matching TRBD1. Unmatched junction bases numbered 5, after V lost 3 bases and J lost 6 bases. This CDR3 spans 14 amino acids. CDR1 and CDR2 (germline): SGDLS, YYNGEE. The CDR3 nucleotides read TGTGCCAGCAGCGCGACAGGGGGCTCGGCTGAAGCTTTCTTT. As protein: CASSATGGSAEAFF.

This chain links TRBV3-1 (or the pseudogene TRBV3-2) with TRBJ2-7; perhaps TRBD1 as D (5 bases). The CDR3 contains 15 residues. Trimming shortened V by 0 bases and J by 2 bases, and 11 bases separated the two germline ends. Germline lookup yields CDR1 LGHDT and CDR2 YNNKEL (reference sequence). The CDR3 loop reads CASSQDPGRAYEQYF. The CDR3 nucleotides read TGTGCCAGCAGCCAAGATCCAGGCAGGGCCTACGAGCAGTACTTC.

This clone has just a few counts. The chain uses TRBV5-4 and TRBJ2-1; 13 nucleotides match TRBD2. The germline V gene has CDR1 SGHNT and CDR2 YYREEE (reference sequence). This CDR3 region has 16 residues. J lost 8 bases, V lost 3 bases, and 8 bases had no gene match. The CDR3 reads CASSWTSGSPRDEQFF. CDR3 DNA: TGTGCCAGCAGCTGGACTAGCGGGAGCCCGCGGGATGAGCAGTTCTTC.

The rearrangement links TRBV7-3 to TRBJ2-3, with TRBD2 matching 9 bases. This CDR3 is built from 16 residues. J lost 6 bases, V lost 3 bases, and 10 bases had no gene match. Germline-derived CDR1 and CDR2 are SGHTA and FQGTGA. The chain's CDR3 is CASSFRGREGGDTQYF. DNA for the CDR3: TGTGCCAGCAGCTTCCGGGGGCGGGAGGGGGGCGATACGCAGTATTTT.

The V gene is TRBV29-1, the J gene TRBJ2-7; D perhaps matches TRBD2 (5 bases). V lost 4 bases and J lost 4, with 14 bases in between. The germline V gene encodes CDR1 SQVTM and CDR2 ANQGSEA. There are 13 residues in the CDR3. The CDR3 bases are TGCAGCGTTGGTTTCCAGGCGGGTTACGAGCAGTACTTC. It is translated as CSVGFQAGYEQYF.

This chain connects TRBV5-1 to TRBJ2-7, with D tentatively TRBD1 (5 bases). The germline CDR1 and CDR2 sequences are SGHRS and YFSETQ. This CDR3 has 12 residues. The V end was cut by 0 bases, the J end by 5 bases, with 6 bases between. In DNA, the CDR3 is TGCGCCAGCAGCTTGGGGACAAACGAGCAGTACTTC. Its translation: CASSLGTNEQYF.

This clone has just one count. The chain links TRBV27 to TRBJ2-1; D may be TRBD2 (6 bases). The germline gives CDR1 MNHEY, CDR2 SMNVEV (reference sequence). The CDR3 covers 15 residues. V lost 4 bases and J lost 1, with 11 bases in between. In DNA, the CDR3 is TGTGCCAGCAGTTCGCTAGCGCTTTCCTACAATGAGCAGTTCTTC. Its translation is CASSSLALSYNEQFF.

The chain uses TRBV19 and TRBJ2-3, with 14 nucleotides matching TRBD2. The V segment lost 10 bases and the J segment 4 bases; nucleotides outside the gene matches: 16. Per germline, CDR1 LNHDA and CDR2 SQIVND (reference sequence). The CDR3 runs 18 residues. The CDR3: CATKGVPGTSGSPDTQYF. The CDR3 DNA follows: TGTGCCACCAAAGGGGTTCCCGGGACTAGCGGGAGTCCAGATACGCAGTATTTT.

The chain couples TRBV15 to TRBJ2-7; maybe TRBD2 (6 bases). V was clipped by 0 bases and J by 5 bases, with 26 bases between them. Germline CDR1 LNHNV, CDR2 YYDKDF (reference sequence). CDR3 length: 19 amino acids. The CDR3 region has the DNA TGTGCCACCAGCAGAGATCTGGGCAGATTAACCCTCGGGACTGACGAGCAGTACTTC. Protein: CATSRDLGRLTLGTDEQYF.

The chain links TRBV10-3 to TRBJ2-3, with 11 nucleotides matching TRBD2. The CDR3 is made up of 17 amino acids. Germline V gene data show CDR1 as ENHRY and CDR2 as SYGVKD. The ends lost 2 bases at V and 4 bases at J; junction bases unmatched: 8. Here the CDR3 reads CAISETEGLAVADTQYF. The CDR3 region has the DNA TGTGCCATCAGTGAGACCGAGGGACTAGCGGTGGCAGATACGCAGTATTTT.

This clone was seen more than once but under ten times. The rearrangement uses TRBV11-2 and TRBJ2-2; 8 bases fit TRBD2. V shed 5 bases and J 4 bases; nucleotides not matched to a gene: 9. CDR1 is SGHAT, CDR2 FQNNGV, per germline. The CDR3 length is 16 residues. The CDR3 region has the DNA TGTGCCAGCAGCCCCCCTGCGGGAGGTCGCACCGGGGAGCTGTTTTTT. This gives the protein CASSPPAGGRTGELFF. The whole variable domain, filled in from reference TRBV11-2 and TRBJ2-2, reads EAGVAQSPRYKIIEKRQSVAFWCNPISGHATLYWYQQILGQGPKLLIQFQNNGVVDDSQLPKDRFSAERLKGVDSTLKIQPAKLEDSAVYLCASSPPAGGRTGELFFGEGSRLTVL.

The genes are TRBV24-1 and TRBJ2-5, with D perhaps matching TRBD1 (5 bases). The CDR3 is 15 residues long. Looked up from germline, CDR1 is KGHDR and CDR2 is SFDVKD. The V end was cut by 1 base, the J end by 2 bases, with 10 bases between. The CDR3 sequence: CATSDLTGDQETQYF. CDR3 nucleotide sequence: TGTGCCACCAGTGATTTAACAGGAGATCAAGAGACCCAGTACTTC.

The CDR3 is CSGVTSGGNNEQFF. Here the CDR3 DNA reads TGCAGCGGGGTGACTAGCGGGGGAAACAATGAGCAGTTCTTC. The V call is TRBV29-1, the J call TRBJ2-1, with TRBD2 identical over 12 bases. The V segment lost 7 bases and the J segment 5 bases; nucleotides outside the gene matches: 6. The V gene's germline CDR1 is SQVTM and CDR2 ANQGSEA. This CDR3 comprises 14 residues.

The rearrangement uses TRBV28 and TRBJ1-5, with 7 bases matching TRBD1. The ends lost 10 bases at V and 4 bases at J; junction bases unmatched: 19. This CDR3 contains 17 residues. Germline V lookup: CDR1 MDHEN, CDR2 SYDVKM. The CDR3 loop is CATKGGDRRGRNQPQHF. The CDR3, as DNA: TGTGCCACCAAAGGAGGGGACAGAAGGGGAAGGAATCAGCCCCAGCATTTT.

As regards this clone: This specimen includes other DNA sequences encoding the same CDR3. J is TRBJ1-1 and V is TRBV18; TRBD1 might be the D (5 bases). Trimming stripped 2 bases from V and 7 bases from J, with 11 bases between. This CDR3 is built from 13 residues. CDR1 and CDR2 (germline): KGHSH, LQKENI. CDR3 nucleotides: TGTGCCAGCTCACCAGGCCAGGGCGGTGAAGCTTTCTTT. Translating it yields CASSPGQGGEAFF.

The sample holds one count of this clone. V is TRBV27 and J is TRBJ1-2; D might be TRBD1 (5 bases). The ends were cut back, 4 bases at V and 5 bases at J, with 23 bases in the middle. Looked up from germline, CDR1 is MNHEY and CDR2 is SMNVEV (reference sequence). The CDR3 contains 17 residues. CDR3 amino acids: CASSSVYGAATLYGYTF. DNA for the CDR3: TGTGCCAGCAGTTCCGTCTATGGGGCAGCTACTCTATATGGCTACACCTTC.

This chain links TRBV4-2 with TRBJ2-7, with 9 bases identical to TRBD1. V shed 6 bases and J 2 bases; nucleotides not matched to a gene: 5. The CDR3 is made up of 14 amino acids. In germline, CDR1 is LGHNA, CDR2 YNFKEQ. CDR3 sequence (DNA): TGTGCCAGCAGTATCGGACAGGGGACCTACGAGCAGTACTTC. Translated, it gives CASSIGQGTYEQYF.

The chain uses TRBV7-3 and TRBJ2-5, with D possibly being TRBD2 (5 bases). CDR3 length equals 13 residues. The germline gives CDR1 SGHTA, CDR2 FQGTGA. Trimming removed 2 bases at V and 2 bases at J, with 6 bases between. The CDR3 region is CASSLLAQETQYF. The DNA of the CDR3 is TGTGCCAGCAGCTTACTAGCACAAGAGACCCAGTACTTC.

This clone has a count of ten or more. The CDR3 DNA follows: TGCAGCGTTGAGCGGGGGACCTCTGGAAACACCATATATTTT. This codes for CSVERGTSGNTIYF. This chain joins TRBV29-1 and TRBJ1-3; D might be TRBD1 (5 bases). Germline CDR1 SQVTM, CDR2 ANQGSEA. V was pared by 3 bases and J by 0 bases, with 9 bases between. This CDR3 is built from 14 residues. The full variable domain, its missing parts supplied by reference TRBV29-1 and TRBJ1-3, is SAVISQKPSRDICQRGTSLTIQCQVDSQVTMMFWYRQQPGQSLTLIATANQGSEATYESGFVIDKFPISRPNLTFSTLTVSNMSPEDSSIYLCSVERGTSGNTIYFGEGSWLTVV.

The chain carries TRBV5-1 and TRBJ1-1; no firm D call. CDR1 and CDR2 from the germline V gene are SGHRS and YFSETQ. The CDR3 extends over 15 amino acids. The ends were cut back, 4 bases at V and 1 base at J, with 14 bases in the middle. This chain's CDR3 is CASSPSGFPNTEAFF. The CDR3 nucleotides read TGCGCCAGCAGCCCCAGCGGATTCCCGAACACTGAAGCTTTCTTT. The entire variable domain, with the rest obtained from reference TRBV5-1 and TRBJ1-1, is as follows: KAGVTQTPRYLIKTRGQQVTLSCSPISGHRSVSWYQQTPGQGLQFLFEYFSETQRNKGNFPGRFSGRQFSNSRSEMNVSTLELGDSALYLCASSPSGFPNTEAFFGQGTRLTVV.

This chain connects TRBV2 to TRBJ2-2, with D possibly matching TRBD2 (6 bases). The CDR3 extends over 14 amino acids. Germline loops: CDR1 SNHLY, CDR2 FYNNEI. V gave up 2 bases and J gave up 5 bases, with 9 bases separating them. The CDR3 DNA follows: TGTGCCAGCAGTGAATCTGGGGGGACCGGGGAGCTGTTTTTT. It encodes CASSESGGTGELFF.

CDR3 bases: TGTGCCAGCACCCACCAGGATTCACCCCTCCACTTT. Translated, it gives CASTHQDSPLHF. The chain carries TRBV7-9 and TRBJ1-6; the D is unclear. The CDR3 is 12 residues long. Trimming took 7 bases from V and 8 from J, leaving 9 bases between them. The germline CDR1 and CDR2 sequences are SEHNR and FQNEAQ (reference sequence).

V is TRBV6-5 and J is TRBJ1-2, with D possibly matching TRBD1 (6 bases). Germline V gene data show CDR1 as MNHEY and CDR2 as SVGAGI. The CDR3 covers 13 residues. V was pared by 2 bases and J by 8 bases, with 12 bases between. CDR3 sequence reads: CASSYAAGVGYTF. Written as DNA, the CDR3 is TGTGCCAGCAGTTACGCGGCAGGGGTCGGCTACACCTTC.

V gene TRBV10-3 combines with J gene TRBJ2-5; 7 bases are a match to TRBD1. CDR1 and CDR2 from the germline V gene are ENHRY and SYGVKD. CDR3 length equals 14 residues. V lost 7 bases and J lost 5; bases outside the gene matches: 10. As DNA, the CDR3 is TGTGCCATCAAACCGGACAGGCTACGGGAGACCCAGTACTTC. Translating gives CAIKPDRLRETQYF.

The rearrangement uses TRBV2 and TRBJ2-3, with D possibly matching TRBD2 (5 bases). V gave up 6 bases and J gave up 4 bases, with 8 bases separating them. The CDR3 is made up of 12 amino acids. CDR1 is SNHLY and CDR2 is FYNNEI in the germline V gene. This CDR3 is CASRAGPDTQYF. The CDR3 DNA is TGTGCCAGCAGGGCGGGCCCAGATACGCAGTATTTT.

This CDR3 reads CASRVQDRGRTEAFF. DNA for the CDR3: TGTGCCAGTAGAGTCCAAGACAGGGGAAGGACTGAAGCTTTCTTT. The V and J genes are TRBV19 and TRBJ1-1, with TRBD1 matching over 8 bases. This CDR3 contains 15 residues. Germline assignment: CDR1 LNHDA and CDR2 SQIVND (reference sequence). V was pared by 6 bases and J by 5 bases, with 11 bases of the junction left unmatched.

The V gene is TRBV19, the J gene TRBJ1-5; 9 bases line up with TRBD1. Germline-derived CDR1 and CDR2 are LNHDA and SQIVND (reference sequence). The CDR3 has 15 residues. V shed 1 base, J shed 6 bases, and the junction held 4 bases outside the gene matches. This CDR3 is CASSIAQGAGQPQHF. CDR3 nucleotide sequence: TGTGCCAGTAGTATAGCACAGGGGGCCGGTCAGCCCCAGCATTTT.